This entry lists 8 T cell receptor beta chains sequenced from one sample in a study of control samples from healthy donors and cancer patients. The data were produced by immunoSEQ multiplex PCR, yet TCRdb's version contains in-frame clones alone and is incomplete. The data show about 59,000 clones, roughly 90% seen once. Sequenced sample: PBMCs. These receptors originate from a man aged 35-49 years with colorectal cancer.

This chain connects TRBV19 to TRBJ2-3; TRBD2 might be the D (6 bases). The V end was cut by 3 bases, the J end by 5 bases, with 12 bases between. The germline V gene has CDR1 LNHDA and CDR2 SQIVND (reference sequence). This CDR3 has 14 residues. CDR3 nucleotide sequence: TGTGCCAGTAGTATGGTAGCGGCGAGAGATACGCAGTATTTT. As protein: CASSMVAARDTQYF.

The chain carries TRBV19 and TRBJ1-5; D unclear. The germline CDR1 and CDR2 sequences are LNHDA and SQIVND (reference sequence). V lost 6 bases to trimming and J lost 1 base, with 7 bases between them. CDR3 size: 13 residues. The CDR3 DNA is TGTGCCAGTAGGGACCGCAGCAATCAGCCCCAGCATTTT. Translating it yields CASRDRSNQPQHF.

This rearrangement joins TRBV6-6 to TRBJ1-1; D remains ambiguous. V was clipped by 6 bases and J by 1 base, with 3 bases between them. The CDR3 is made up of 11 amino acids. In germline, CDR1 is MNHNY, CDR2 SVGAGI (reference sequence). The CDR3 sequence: CASRRNTEAFF. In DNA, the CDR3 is TGTGCCAGCAGAAGGAACACTGAAGCTTTCTTT.

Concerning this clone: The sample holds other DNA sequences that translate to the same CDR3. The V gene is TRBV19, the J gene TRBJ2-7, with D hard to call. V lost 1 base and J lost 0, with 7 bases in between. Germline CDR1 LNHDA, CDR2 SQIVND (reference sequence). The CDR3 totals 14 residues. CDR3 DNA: TGTGCCAGTAGTATAGCAGGCAGCTCCTACGAGCAGTACTTC. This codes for CASSIAGSSYEQYF.

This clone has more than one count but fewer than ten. The DNA for the CDR3 is TGCAGCGTTGCCCGACCGGGACAGGGGGACACCGGGGAGCTGTTTTTT. Protein sequence: CSVARPGQGDTGELFF. The chain joins TRBV29-1 to TRBJ2-2; 11 nucleotides align to TRBD1. The CDR3 has 16 amino acids. V lost 4 bases and J lost 3; bases outside the gene matches: 7. Germline assignment: CDR1 SQVTM and CDR2 ANQGSEA.

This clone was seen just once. CDR3 in DNA: TGCGCCAGCAGCCAAGTAGGGGTAATAGGGGAGCAGTTCTTC. This encodes CASSQVGVIGEQFF. This chain joins TRBV4-3 and TRBJ2-1; a possible D gene is TRBD1 (5 bases). The germline gives CDR1 LGHNA, CDR2 YSLEER. CDR3 length: 14 amino acids. The V gene lost 1 base and the J gene lost 10 bases, with 14 bases spanning the gap.

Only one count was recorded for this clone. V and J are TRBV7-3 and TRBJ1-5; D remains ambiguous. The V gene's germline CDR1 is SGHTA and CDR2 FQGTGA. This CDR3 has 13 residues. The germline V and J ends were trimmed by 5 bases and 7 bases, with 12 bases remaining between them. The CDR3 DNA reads TGTGCCAGCAGCCCGAGTGGAGGGCAGCCCCAGCATTTT. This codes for CASSPSGGQPQHF. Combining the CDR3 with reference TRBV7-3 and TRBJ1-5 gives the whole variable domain GAGVSQTPSNKVTEKGKYVELRCDPISGHTALYWYRQSLGQGPEFLIYFQGTGAADDSGLPNDRFFAVRPEGSVSTLKIQRTERGDSAVYLCASSPSGGQPQHFGDGTRLSIL.

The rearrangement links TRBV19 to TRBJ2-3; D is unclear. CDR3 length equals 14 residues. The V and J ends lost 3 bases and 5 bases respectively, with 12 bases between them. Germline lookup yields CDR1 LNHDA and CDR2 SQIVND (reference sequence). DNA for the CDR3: TGTGCCAGTAGTATTTTGGAGTCTGGAGATACGCAGTATTTT. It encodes CASSILESGDTQYF.